The 23 T cell receptor beta chains below were found in one sample sequenced in a study of beta chain features in type 1 diabetes. What was sequenced were expressed TCRB transcripts, since all of the isolated RNA had been reverse transcribed. Sequencing used immunoSEQ multiplex PCR; TCRdb keeps in-frame clones, though not all of them. The table shows 300,000 to 350,000 clones, with around 19% occurring only once. Sequencing was done on a sample of naive CD4+ T cells from blood. These TCRs come from a woman under 30 in good health.

This chain joins TRBV5-1 and TRBJ1-1, with TRBD1 identical over 8 bases. The CDR3 extends over 16 amino acids. Losses at the gene ends were 1 base for V and 6 bases for J; bases not matched to a gene: 11. CDR1 and CDR2 from the germline V gene are SGHRS and YFSETQ. The CDR3 region has the DNA TGCGCCAGCAGCTTGTGGCAGGGGGCGGTTGGGGCTGAAGCTTTCTTT. Residues: CASSLWQGAVGAEAFF.

This sequence joins TRBV28 and TRBJ1-2; 10 positions match TRBD1. In germline, CDR1 is MDHEN, CDR2 SYDVKM. With 3 bases clipped from V and 4 bases from J, the junction kept 2 bases outside the gene matches. The CDR3 runs to 14 residues. In DNA, the CDR3 is TGTGCCAGCAGTTTGACAGGGGGCGGCTATGGCTACACCTTC. Amino acid sequence: CASSLTGGGYGYTF.

The chain employs TRBV12-5 and TRBJ1-1; a weak D match, TRBD1 (5 bases). This CDR3 spans 16 amino acids. From germline, CDR1 is LGHNT and CDR2 FRNRAP. V lost 0 bases and J 4 bases, leaving 15 bases between the germline ends. The CDR3 loop reads CASGLVAQGGRTEAFF. The CDR3 nucleotides are TGTGCTAGTGGTTTGGTCGCCCAGGGAGGGCGCACTGAAGCTTTCTTT.

In this sample, this clone turned up a few times. The chain employs TRBV11-3 and TRBJ2-1; D is possibly TRBD1 (6 bases). V gave up 8 bases and J gave up 5 bases, with 16 bases separating them. The CDR3 has 14 residues. Germline-derived CDR1 and CDR2 are SGHNT and YENEEA. CDR3 nucleotides: TGTGCCAGCGCCTCATCTCAGGGGAACAATGAGCAGTTCTTC. This codes for CASASSQGNNEQFF.

The rearrangement uses TRBV4-1 and TRBJ2-5; 8 positions match TRBD2. V shed 3 bases and J 2 bases; nucleotides not matched to a gene: 11. The CDR3 loop spans 17 amino acids. The germline gives CDR1 MGHRA, CDR2 YSYEKL. CDR3 sequence: CASSQFSPGLVQETQYF. The CDR3 nucleotides read TGCGCCAGCAGCCAGTTTAGTCCGGGACTAGTTCAAGAGACCCAGTACTTC.

This clone turned up a few times. The chain links TRBV7-9 to TRBJ2-2; 8 nucleotides agree with TRBD1. V dropped 5 bases and J dropped 6; count of bases not matched to a gene: 2. Germline V gene lookup returns CDR1 SEHNR and CDR2 FQNEAQ (reference sequence). The CDR3 has 13 residues. CDR3 sequence reads: CASSKTGAGELFF. The CDR3 region has the DNA TGTGCCAGCAGCAAGACAGGGGCCGGGGAGCTGTTTTTT.

In this sample, this clone turned up a few times. This chain links TRBV23-1 with TRBJ1-2, with 9 bases identical to TRBD1. TRBV23-1 carries the ORF label, with uncertain function. V was pared by 6 bases and J by 3 bases, with 8 bases of the junction left unmatched. The CDR3 loop spans 15 amino acids. The CDR3 bases are TGCGCCAGCAGAGGGAGACAGGGGGTGGACTATGGCTACACCTTC. Encoded protein: CASRGRQGVDYGYTF.

The CDR3: CASSDTSGGPVVLTF. The DNA of the CDR3 is TGTGCCAGCAGCGATACCTCAGGGGGGCCCGTCGTCCTGACTTTC. V and J are TRBV9 and TRBJ2-6, with a possible D match to TRBD1 (7 bases). CDR3 size: 15 residues. CDR1 is SGDLS and CDR2 is YYNGEE in the germline V gene. V was pared by 3 bases and J by 12 bases, with 19 bases between.

This sequence joins TRBV4-1 and TRBJ2-1; possible D gene TRBD2, 6 bases. The CDR3 sequence is 14 residues long. V lost 4 bases to trimming and J lost 5 bases, with 12 bases between them. The V gene's germline CDR1 is MGHRA and CDR2 YSYEKL. CDR3: CASSRLAVNNEQFF. The CDR3 bases are TGCGCCAGCAGCCGGTTAGCGGTAAACAATGAGCAGTTCTTC.

This clone was observed a handful of times. This chain links TRBV4-2 with TRBJ2-7; 9 nucleotides align to TRBD1. CDR1 and CDR2 from the germline V gene are LGHNA and YNFKEQ. This CDR3 region has 14 residues. The ends lost 1 base at V and 6 bases at J; junction bases unmatched: 4. The CDR3 sequence: CASSQGDRDIEQYF. The CDR3 DNA reads TGTGCCAGCAGCCAAGGGGACAGGGATATCGAGCAGTACTTC.

V is TRBV27 and J is TRBJ2-7; the match to TRBD1 covers 8 bases. The V gene end was trimmed by 8 bases and the J gene end by 6 bases; junction bases not matched to a gene: 15. CDR1 and CDR2 from the germline V gene are MNHEY and SMNVEV (reference sequence). The CDR3 extends over 15 amino acids. CDR3: CASHIWRLRGREQYF. The CDR3 DNA reads TGTGCCAGCCACATTTGGCGACTCAGGGGGCGCGAGCAGTACTTC.

This clone has only a few counts. The chain couples TRBV2 to TRBJ2-3, with 10 bases matching TRBD2. The germline CDR1 and CDR2 sequences are SNHLY and FYNNEI. The V and J ends lost 6 bases and 0 bases, in that order; junction bases with no gene match: 3. The CDR3 covers 15 residues. CDR3 in amino acids: CASRALAGSTDTQYF. The CDR3 DNA is TGTGCCAGCAGGGCACTAGCGGGGAGCACAGATACGCAGTATTTT.

This clone came up a few times. The chain couples TRBV5-4 to TRBJ2-5; 10 bases align to TRBD2. Trimming took 4 bases from V and 4 from J; bases not matched to a gene: 7. Germline V gene lookup returns CDR1 SGHNT and CDR2 YYREEE (reference sequence). This CDR3 has 15 residues. The DNA for the CDR3 is TGTGCCAGCAGCGGCCGACTAGCGGGTTTAGAGACCCAGTACTTC. Amino acids: CASSGRLAGLETQYF.

This clone was seen only a few times. The chain is built from TRBV9 and TRBJ2-1; no reliable D call. V lost 0 bases and J 9 bases, leaving 10 bases between the germline ends. Germline-derived CDR1 and CDR2 are SGDLS and YYNGEE. CDR3 length: 13 residues. CDR3 DNA: TGTGCCAGCAGCGTAGCTAGGTTAGGTGAGCAGTTCTTC. Its protein product is CASSVARLGEQFF.

This clone has only a few counts. The CDR3 DNA sequence: TGTGCCAGCAGCTTAGATGCGGGGGGGACGAAGACCCAGTACTTC. It yields the protein CASSLDAGGTKTQYF. The rearrangement links TRBV7-2 to TRBJ2-5; 9 bases fit TRBD2. Germline trimming cut 1 base from V and 6 bases from J; bases unmatched to any gene: 6. Germline CDR1 and CDR2: SGHTA and FQGNSA. The CDR3 sequence is 15 residues long.

This clone turned up a few times. The chain carries TRBV18 and TRBJ1-3; tentatively, D is TRBD1 (6 bases). Trimming pared 3 bases from V and 0 bases from J, leaving 9 bases between. The CDR3 sequence is 15 residues long. Germline V gene sequence: CDR1 KGHSH, CDR2 LQKENI. CDR3: CASSPWTVSGNTIYF. The CDR3 DNA reads as TGTGCCAGCTCACCCTGGACAGTCTCTGGAAACACCATATATTTT.

This clone was observed a few times. CDR3 sequence reads: CASGPRDRADGELFF. DNA for the CDR3: TGTGCCAGCGGCCCCCGGGACAGGGCGGACGGGGAGCTGTTTTTT. The rearrangement joins TRBV7-2 to TRBJ2-2; TRBD1 agrees at 9 bases. CDR1 and CDR2 (germline): SGHTA, FQGNSA. This CDR3 is built from 15 residues. V shed 8 bases and J 7 bases; nucleotides not matched to a gene: 11.

There are a few counts of this clone. The chain couples TRBV4-3 to TRBJ2-5; 9 positions match TRBD2. CDR3 length: 17 amino acids. Germline trimming cut 1 base from V and 5 bases from J; bases unmatched to any gene: 11. Germline loops: CDR1 LGHNA, CDR2 YSLEER. The CDR3 sequence is CASSQGAGGGATETQYF. CDR3 DNA sequence: TGCGCCAGCAGCCAAGGAGCGGGCGGGGGGGCGACGGAGACCCAGTACTTC.

The chain carries TRBV7-2 and TRBJ2-4; 11 bases agree with TRBD2. The CDR3 length is 14 residues. CDR1 is SGHTA and CDR2 is FQGNSA in the germline V gene. The V gene end was trimmed by 5 bases and the J gene end by 7 bases; junction bases not matched to a gene: 4. The CDR3 loop is CASSPRLAGNIQYF. CDR3 bases: TGTGCCAGCAGCCCCCGACTAGCGGGGAACATTCAGTACTTC.

The gene calls are TRBV29-1 and TRBJ1-3, with 9 bases fitting TRBD1. This CDR3 comprises 11 residues. V was pared by 7 bases and J by 7 bases, with 2 bases of the junction left unmatched. Germline assignment: CDR1 SQVTM and CDR2 ANQGSEA. The CDR3 here is CSGGQGNTIYF. The CDR3 region has the DNA TGCAGCGGGGGACAGGGCAACACCATATATTTT.

This clone was found a few times. V and J are TRBV7-9 and TRBJ2-5; 9 nucleotides align to TRBD1. There are 15 residues in the CDR3. V lost 1 base and J lost 4; bases outside the gene matches: 4. Germline CDR1 is SEHNR and CDR2 is FQNEAQ (reference sequence). CDR3 sequence reads: CASSLEQGARETQYF. Written as DNA, the CDR3 is TGTGCCAGCAGCTTAGAACAGGGGGCGAGAGAGACCCAGTACTTC.

This chain uses TRBV7-9 with TRBJ1-1, with D possibly being TRBD1 (6 bases). This CDR3 region has 14 residues. Trimming left V 2 bases short and J 4 bases short, with 11 bases between. The V gene's germline CDR1 is SEHNR and CDR2 FQNEAQ (reference sequence). The DNA of the CDR3 is TGTGCCAGCAGCTTATTGGGGGCGAGCACTGAAGCTTTCTTT. Translation: CASSLLGASTEAFF.

The chain uses TRBV7-9 and TRBJ1-4; D unclear. This CDR3 comprises 14 residues. Trimming removed 4 bases at V and 3 bases at J, with 9 bases between. CDR1 SEHNR and CDR2 FQNEAQ come from the germline V gene (reference sequence). The CDR3 nucleotides read TGTGCCAGCAGCTCGGAGGCACCTAATGAAAAACTGTTTTTT. As protein: CASSSEAPNEKLFF.